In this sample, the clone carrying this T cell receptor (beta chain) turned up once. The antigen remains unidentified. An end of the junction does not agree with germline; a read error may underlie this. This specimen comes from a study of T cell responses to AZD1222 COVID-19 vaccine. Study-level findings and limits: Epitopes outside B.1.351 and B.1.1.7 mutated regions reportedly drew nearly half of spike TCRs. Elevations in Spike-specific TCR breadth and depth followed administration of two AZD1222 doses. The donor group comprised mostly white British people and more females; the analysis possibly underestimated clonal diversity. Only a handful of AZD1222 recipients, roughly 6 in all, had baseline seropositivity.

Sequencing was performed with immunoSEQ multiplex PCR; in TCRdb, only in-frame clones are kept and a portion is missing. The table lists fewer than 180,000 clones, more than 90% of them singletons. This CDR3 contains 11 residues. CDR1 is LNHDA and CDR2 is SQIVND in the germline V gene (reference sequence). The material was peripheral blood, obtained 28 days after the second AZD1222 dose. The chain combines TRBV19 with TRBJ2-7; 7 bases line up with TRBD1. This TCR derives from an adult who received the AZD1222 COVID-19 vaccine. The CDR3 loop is CELRDSVWEYF. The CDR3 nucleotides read TGCGAACTACGGGACAGCGTTTGGGAGTACTTC.